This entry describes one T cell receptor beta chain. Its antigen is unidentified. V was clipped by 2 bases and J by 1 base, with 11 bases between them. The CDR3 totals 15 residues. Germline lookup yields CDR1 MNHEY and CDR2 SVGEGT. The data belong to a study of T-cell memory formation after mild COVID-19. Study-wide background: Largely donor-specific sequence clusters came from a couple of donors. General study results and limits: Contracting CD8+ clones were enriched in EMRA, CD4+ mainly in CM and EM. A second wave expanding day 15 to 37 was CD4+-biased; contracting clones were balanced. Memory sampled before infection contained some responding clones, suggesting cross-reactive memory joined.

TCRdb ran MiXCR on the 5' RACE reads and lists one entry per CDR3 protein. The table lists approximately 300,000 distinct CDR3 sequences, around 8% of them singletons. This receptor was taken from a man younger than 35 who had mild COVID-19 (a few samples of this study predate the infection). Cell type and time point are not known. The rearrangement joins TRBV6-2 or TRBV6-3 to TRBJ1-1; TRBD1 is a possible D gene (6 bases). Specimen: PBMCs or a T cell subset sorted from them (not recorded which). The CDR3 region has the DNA TGTGCCAGCAGTTACCAACAGGGTTGGAACACTGAAGCTTTCTTT. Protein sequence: CASSYQQGWNTEAFF.